The 24 T cell receptor beta chains reported below all come from one sample, sequenced in a study of cytomegalovirus exposure and HLA in healthy donors. Use of 60 Vbeta and 13 Jbeta primers characterized the PCR. Profiled with immunoSEQ multiplex PCR; TCRdb holds only in-frame clones, not every one. The sample totals about 110,000 clones; its top ten clones hold about 4%. The sequenced material came from PBMCs. The receptors derive from a young man in good health and CMV-seronegative.

This chain uses TRBV5-1 with TRBJ1-1; a weak D match, TRBD1 (6 bases). Between the trimmed V and J ends, which lost 2 bases and 3 bases, there was a span of 14 bases. The CDR3 totals 15 residues. The germline CDR1 and CDR2 sequences are SGHRS and YFSETQ. The CDR3 is CASSLTGQLYTEAFF. The CDR3 nucleotides read TGCGCCAGCAGCTTAACAGGACAGCTTTACACTGAAGCTTTCTTT.

The chain has TRBV27 and TRBJ1-1; D is possibly TRBD1 (6 bases). The CDR3 is made up of 15 amino acids. Germline V gene sequence: CDR1 MNHEY, CDR2 SMNVEV (reference sequence). The V and J ends lost 6 bases and 5 bases respectively, with 19 bases between them. CDR3 residues: CASRLRDTPNTEAFF. The CDR3 DNA is TGTGCCAGCAGACTTCGGGACACGCCGAATACTGAAGCTTTCTTT.

The chain employs TRBV5-1 and TRBJ2-3; the D gene is possibly TRBD2 (6 bases). This CDR3 has 15 amino acids. Per the germline V gene, CDR1 is SGHRS and CDR2 is YFSETQ. V gave up 0 bases and J gave up 4 bases, with 12 bases separating them. The chain's CDR3 is CASSLDGRGADTQYF. The CDR3 DNA sequence: TGCGCCAGCAGCTTGGACGGTCGCGGGGCAGATACGCAGTATTTT. Drawing the rest from reference TRBV5-1 and TRBJ2-3, the complete variable domain is KAGVTQTPRYLIKTRGQQVTLSCSPISGHRSVSWYQQTPGQGLQFLFEYFSETQRNKGNFPGRFSGRQFSNSRSEMNVSTLELGDSALYLCASSLDGRGADTQYFGPGTRLTVL.

V is TRBV5-1 and J is TRBJ2-1, with D possibly TRBD1 on 6 matching bases. The ends were cut back, 4 bases at V and 1 base at J, with 15 bases in the middle. The CDR3 length is 16 residues. Per the germline V gene, CDR1 is SGHRS and CDR2 is YFSETQ. The CDR3 bases are TGCGCCAGCAGCATAGAGAAGGGGGTTTCCTACAATGAGCAGTTCTTC. Its protein product is CASSIEKGVSYNEQFF.

This chain joins TRBV14 and TRBJ2-3; 10 bases match TRBD2. Germline CDR1 and CDR2: SGHDN and FVKESK. V lost 0 bases to trimming and J lost 6 bases; unmatched junction nucleotides: 30. The CDR3 has 24 residues. In DNA, the CDR3 is TGTGCCAGCAGCCAAGATCGGAATACGCTGGAGCGGGGGGGTGTTATTTCTCTGTCTGATACGCAGTATTTT. It translates to CASSQDRNTLERGGVISLSDTQYF.

This chain uses TRBV28 with TRBJ2-2, with D tentatively TRBD2 (7 bases). The CDR3 totals 15 residues. Trimming cost V 8 bases and J 2 bases, with 15 bases left between them. Per germline, CDR1 MDHEN and CDR2 SYDVKM. The CDR3 bases are TGTGCCAGCGAAACCGGGGGGACAAACACCGGGGAGCTGTTTTTT. This translates into CASETGGTNTGELFF.

The chain is built from TRBV4-1 and TRBJ2-1; 10 bases are a match to TRBD1. CDR1 and CDR2 (germline): MGHRA, YSYEKL. Trimming removed 6 bases from V and 5 bases from J; junction bases left unmatched: 19. CDR3 length equals 19 residues. CDR3 nucleotide sequence: TGCGCCAGCAGTCAGATCGCCGGGACAGGGGCACCGGCCCACAATGAGCAGTTCTTC. It translates to CASSQIAGTGAPAHNEQFF.

This rearrangement joins TRBV29-1 to TRBJ2-2; TRBD1 matches 9 bases. Germline V gene lookup returns CDR1 SQVTM and CDR2 ANQGSEA. The CDR3 has 13 residues. Unmatched junction bases numbered 8, after V lost 7 bases and J lost 8 bases. The CDR3, as DNA: TGCAGCGCCTCCGGGACAGGGCCTGGGGAGCTGTTTTTT. This sequence encodes CSASGTGPGELFF.

V and J are TRBV6-4 and TRBJ2-4, with D perhaps TRBD1 (5 bases). Germline-derived CDR1 and CDR2 are MRHNA and SNTAGT. The CDR3 consists of 15 residues. V was pared by 2 bases and J by 6 bases, with 14 bases between. Here the CDR3 reads CASSDVWGEGNIQYF. For the CDR3, the DNA is TGTGCCAGCAGTGACGTCTGGGGCGAAGGAAACATTCAGTACTTC.

CDR3 DNA: TGCGCCAGCAGTCCAACAGGGGCAACGGCAGATACGCAGTATTTT. Translating it yields CASSPTGATADTQYF. The chain uses TRBV5-1 and TRBJ2-3, with 7 bases fitting TRBD1. The CDR3 has 15 residues. With 5 bases clipped from V and 4 bases from J, the junction kept 10 bases outside the gene matches. The V gene's germline CDR1 is SGHRS and CDR2 YFSETQ.

CDR3: CASSQGQVHGYTF. CDR3 bases: TGTGCCAGCAGCCAGGGACAGGTCCATGGCTACACCTTC. This chain links TRBV5-4 with TRBJ1-2; 8 bases fit TRBD1. Germline V CDR1 and CDR2: SGHNT, YYREEE (reference sequence). V lost 4 bases to trimming and J lost 6 bases; unmatched junction nucleotides: 5. This CDR3 is built from 13 residues.

The CDR3 coding sequence is TGTGCCAGCAGCGCTCGGGACAACTCTAATGAAAAACTGTTTTTT. This sequence encodes CASSARDNSNEKLFF. This rearrangement joins TRBV9 to TRBJ1-4; D possibly corresponds to TRBD1 (6 bases). Trimming cost V 3 bases and J 3 bases, with 12 bases left between them. Germline CDR1 SGDLS, CDR2 YYNGEE. CDR3 length: 15 residues.

The V and J genes are TRBV7-9 and TRBJ1-2; D is uncertain. V dropped 11 bases and J dropped 8 bases, with 15 bases sitting between them. The CDR3 sequence is 11 residues long. The germline gives CDR1 SEHNR, CDR2 FQNEAQ (reference sequence). CDR3 residues: CAGGRSRGYTF. CDR3 bases: TGTGCCGGTGGGAGATCGCGCGGCTACACCTTC.

The CDR3 DNA sequence: TGTGCCAGCAGCTTAAATTACGGGGGGCGGGGTAATTCACCCCTCCACTTT. Encoded protein: CASSLNYGGRGNSPLHF. The chain combines TRBV7-2 with TRBJ1-6; TRBD1 might be the D (6 bases). CDR1 is SGHTA, CDR2 FQGNSA, per germline. The CDR3 is made up of 17 amino acids. Trimming cost V 2 bases and J 6 bases, with 17 bases left between them.

The gene calls are TRBV10-3 and TRBJ2-2, with a possible D match to TRBD2 (5 bases). V shed 0 bases and J shed 4 bases, with 12 bases lying between them. The CDR3 runs 16 residues. Looked up from germline, CDR1 is ENHRY and CDR2 is SYGVKD. CDR3 loop: CAISESRSGITGELFF. The CDR3, as DNA: TGTGCCATCAGTGAGTCGAGGAGCGGAATCACCGGGGAGCTGTTTTTT.

The chain uses TRBV18 and TRBJ2-7, with TRBD2 identical over 15 bases. The J segment lost 4 bases and the V segment lost 2 bases, leaving 3 bases of the junction unmatched. The CDR3 consists of 16 residues. CDR1 KGHSH and CDR2 LQKENI come from the germline V gene. The CDR3: CASSPGLAGGPYEQYF. The CDR3 region has the DNA TGTGCCAGCTCACCAGGACTAGCGGGGGGGCCTTACGAGCAGTACTTC.

The V and J genes are TRBV5-6 and TRBJ2-5, with D perhaps matching TRBD2 (5 bases). The J call may be wrong; the DNA end is better matched by TRBJ2-7. CDR3 length: 18 residues. Germline CDR1 is SGHDT and CDR2 is YYEEEE. As DNA, the CDR3 is TGTGCCAGCAGCCCCTTCCTAGCCCAGCGGTTACGCTCCTACGAGCAGTACTTC. As protein: CASSPFLAQRLRSYEQYF.

V gene TRBV7-9 combines with J gene TRBJ2-5, with 7 bases that match TRBD1. The CDR3 runs 15 residues. Trimming cost V 4 bases and J 5 bases; bases outside gene matches: 10. CDR1 is SEHNR, CDR2 FQNEAQ, per germline (reference sequence). CDR3 residues: CASSSDRNHRETQYF. As DNA, the CDR3 is TGTGCCAGCAGCTCGGACAGGAACCACCGGGAGACCCAGTACTTC. The whole variable domain, remainder taken from reference TRBV7-9 and TRBJ2-5, is DTGVSQNPRHKITKRGQNVTFRCDPISEHNRLYWYRQTLGQGPEFLTYFQNEAQLEKSRLLSDRFSAERPKGSFSTLEIQRTEQGDSAMYLCASSSDRNHRETQYFGPGTRLLVL.

This clone registers medium-sized by frequency. In DNA, the CDR3 is TGTGCCAGCAGCCTTGACAGGACAAGCTATAATTCACCCCTCCACTTT. Its translation: CASSLDRTSYNSPLHF. This chain connects TRBV5-4 to TRBJ1-6; TRBD1 might be the D (6 bases). Germline V CDR1 and CDR2: SGHNT, YYREEE (reference sequence). V lost 4 bases, J lost 3 bases, and 14 bases lay in between. The CDR3 has 16 residues.

This rearrangement joins TRBV5-1 to TRBJ2-1; 7 nucleotides line up with TRBD2. V was pared by 5 bases and J by 8 bases, with 13 bases of the junction left unmatched. The germline V gene encodes CDR1 SGHRS and CDR2 YFSETQ. The length of the CDR3 is 15 residues. The CDR3 spells CASSFELGGPHEQFF. The CDR3 DNA follows: TGCGCCAGCAGTTTCGAGCTGGGAGGGCCTCATGAGCAGTTCTTC.

The chain combines TRBV6-1 with TRBJ1-1, with a weak D call TRBD1 (5 bases). The CDR3 runs to 15 residues. Germline V gene data show CDR1 as MNHNS and CDR2 as SASEGT. V gave up 4 bases and J gave up 0 bases, with 12 bases separating them. The CDR3, as DNA: TGTGCCAGCAGTGCGGGACTGGTCATGAACACTGAAGCTTTCTTT. It specifies CASSAGLVMNTEAFF.

This chain connects TRBV7-8 to TRBJ1-1, with D possibly matching TRBD1 (5 bases). The V end lost 4 bases, the J end lost 5 bases, and 11 bases lay between the germline ends. CDR3 length: 13 residues. Looked up from germline, CDR1 is SGHVS and CDR2 is FQNEAQ. CDR3 sequence: CASSYTGETEAFF. In DNA, the CDR3 is TGTGCCAGCAGCTATACAGGCGAAACTGAAGCTTTCTTT.

The chain combines TRBV19 with TRBJ2-3; 7 nucleotides agree with TRBD2. The CDR3 extends over 15 amino acids. The V segment lost 3 bases and the J segment 2 bases; nucleotides outside the gene matches: 5. Germline V gene data show CDR1 as LNHDA and CDR2 as SQIVND (reference sequence). The CDR3 DNA reads as TGTGCCAGTAGTATTCGCGCGGGGGTCACAGATACGCAGTATTTT. Translation gives CASSIRAGVTDTQYF.

The chain combines TRBV7-8 with TRBJ1-5; 8 bases agree with TRBD1. Germline assignment: CDR1 SGHVS and CDR2 FQNEAQ. CDR3 length: 16 amino acids. The ends lost 5 bases at V and 1 base at J; junction bases unmatched: 7. CDR3 sequence: CASSRGTGPSNQPQHF. The CDR3 DNA is TGTGCCAGCAGCCGTGGGACAGGCCCGAGCAATCAGCCCCAGCATTTT.